These 31 T cell receptor beta chains originate from one sample sequenced in a study of blood T cell repertoires in COVID-19. The table came from immunoSEQ multiplex PCR; TCRdb's copy has only in-frame clones and leaves some out. The sample lists approximately 320,000 clones, around 85% occurring once. Sequencing was done on a sample of peripheral blood. These receptors came from a human donor in a cohort sampled during active COVID-19.

The count of this clone is one. The chain recombines TRBV19 with TRBJ1-5; D possibly corresponds to TRBD1 (6 bases). V was shortened by 7 bases and J by 5 bases, with 18 bases between the two germline ends. The germline CDR1 and CDR2 sequences are LNHDA and SQIVND (reference sequence). This CDR3 region has 15 residues. CDR3 protein: CASTYEGVPDQPQHF. CDR3 DNA sequence: TGTGCCAGTACCTATGAGGGGGTCCCCGATCAGCCCCAGCATTTT.

The chain carries TRBV7-3 and TRBJ1-6; 7 positions agree with TRBD1. The CDR3 totals 15 residues. V was clipped by 2 bases and J by 7 bases; unmatched bases: 5. CDR1 SGHTA and CDR2 FQGTGA come from the germline V gene. CDR3 bases: TGTGCCAGCAGCTTATTAGGGACAGCCAATTCACCCCTCCACTTT. This gives the protein CASSLLGTANSPLHF.

The chain recombines TRBV7-2 with TRBJ2-1, with D possibly TRBD2 on 6 matching bases. The CDR3 has 13 amino acids. Looked up from germline, CDR1 is SGHTA and CDR2 is FQGNSA. The germline V and J ends were trimmed by 6 bases and 0 bases, with 6 bases remaining between them. As DNA, the CDR3 is TGTGCCAGCAGGCGGGACTCCTACAATGAGCAGTTCTTC. It is translated as CASRRDSYNEQFF.

This clone has ten or more counts. V and J are TRBV5-1 and TRBJ1-1, with D tentatively TRBD1 (5 bases). Germline assignment: CDR1 SGHRS and CDR2 YFSETQ. Trimming left V 4 bases short and J 1 base short, with 14 bases between. The CDR3 is 15 amino acids. The CDR3 nucleotides are TGCGCCAGCAGCGGGGCAGGGCGTGGGAACACTGAAGCTTTCTTT. Protein product: CASSGAGRGNTEAFF.

V and J are TRBV28 and TRBJ2-2; 9 nucleotides agree with TRBD1. Germline lookup yields CDR1 MDHEN and CDR2 SYDVKM. The CDR3 is 16 residues long. The junction had 5 bases not matched to a gene; V was cut back by 2 bases and J by 4 bases. The CDR3 region has the DNA TGTGCCAGCAGTTTAACGGGACAGGGATCCACCGGGGAGCTGTTTTTT. It yields the protein CASSLTGQGSTGELFF.

CDR3 sequence: CSVETGGRNQPQHF. Written as DNA, the CDR3 is TGCAGCGTTGAAACAGGGGGACGCAATCAGCCCCAGCATTTT. The chain employs TRBV29-1 and TRBJ1-5; 8 bases match TRBD1. The CDR3 consists of 14 residues. Germline values: CDR1 SQVTM, CDR2 ANQGSEA. The junction had 2 bases not matched to a gene; V was cut back by 2 bases and J by 2 bases. Looking up the rest from reference TRBV29-1 and TRBJ1-5 gives the full variable domain: SAVISQKPSRDICQRGTSLTIQCQVDSQVTMMFWYRQQPGQSLTLIATANQGSEATYESGFVIDKFPISRPNLTFSTLTVSNMSPEDSSIYLCSVETGGRNQPQHFGDGTRLSIL.

V usage is TRBV5-4 and J usage is TRBJ1-1; D is possibly TRBD1 (6 bases). Germline CDR1 and CDR2: SGHNT and YYREEE (reference sequence). The CDR3 runs 14 residues. V was clipped by 2 bases and J by 4 bases, with 12 bases between them. CDR3 loop: CASSFSQGFTEAFF. CDR3 bases: TGTGCCAGCAGCTTCTCTCAGGGGTTCACTGAAGCTTTCTTT.

The chain employs TRBV6-1 and TRBJ1-2; 11 bases are a match to TRBD1. The J segment lost 4 bases and the V segment lost 1 base, leaving 2 bases of the junction unmatched. The CDR3 totals 15 residues. The V gene's germline CDR1 is MNHNS and CDR2 SASEGT. This CDR3 reads CASSEGTGGSYGYTF. CDR3 nucleotide sequence: TGTGCCAGCAGTGAAGGGACAGGGGGCAGCTATGGCTACACCTTC.

The J gene is TRBJ1-5, the V gene TRBV5-6; D perhaps matches TRBD1 (5 bases). There are 13 residues in the CDR3. Trimming shortened V by 4 bases and J by 6 bases, and 11 bases separated the two germline ends. Germline lookup yields CDR1 SGHDT and CDR2 YYEEEE. CDR3 sequence (DNA): TGTGCCAGCAGCCGGACAAAAAGTCAGCCCCAGCATTTT. Protein: CASSRTKSQPQHF.

The chain is built from TRBV12-3 or TRBV12-4 and TRBJ1-4, with 7 bases lining up with TRBD1. This CDR3 has 13 residues. V dropped 6 bases and J dropped 10; count of bases not matched to a gene: 8. The CDR3 region has the DNA TGTGCCAGCAGAAGTGGGACAGTTGGAAAACTGTTTTTT. It yields the protein CASRSGTVGKLFF.

A few counts support this clone. V is TRBV5-1 and J is TRBJ2-1, with 7 bases fitting TRBD2. Germline V gene sequence: CDR1 SGHRS, CDR2 YFSETQ. V lost 4 bases and J lost 6; bases outside the gene matches: 10. The CDR3 loop spans 15 amino acids. CDR3 loop: CASSLTGTTPNEQFF. The CDR3 DNA is TGCGCCAGCAGCCTGACCGGGACTACACCCAATGAGCAGTTCTTC.

The chain couples TRBV18 to TRBJ1-1; no reliable D call. The V gene lost 2 bases and the J gene lost 3 bases, with 10 bases spanning the gap. This CDR3 contains 14 residues. Germline V lookup: CDR1 KGHSH, CDR2 LQKENI. This CDR3 reads CASSPSAEDTEAFF. The CDR3 DNA sequence: TGTGCCAGCTCACCATCCGCAGAGGACACTGAAGCTTTCTTT.

The chain uses TRBV12-3 or TRBV12-4 and TRBJ1-2; D remains unclear. V lost 1 base and J 8 bases, leaving 11 bases between the germline ends. The CDR3 is 13 amino acids. CDR3 amino acids: CASSLGQLGGYTF. Here the CDR3 DNA reads TGTGCCAGCAGTTTAGGCCAGCTAGGAGGCTACACCTTC.

This sequence joins TRBV5-5 and TRBJ1-4; the D gene is possibly TRBD1 (5 bases). Trimming removed 0 bases at V and 5 bases at J, with 8 bases between. CDR1 is SGHKS, CDR2 YYEKEE, per germline (reference sequence). The CDR3 runs to 14 residues. CDR3 amino acids: CASSLVGVNEKLFF. The CDR3 DNA follows: TGTGCCAGCAGCTTGGTAGGGGTAAATGAAAAACTGTTTTTT.

The V and J genes are TRBV11-2 and TRBJ1-4; 7 positions match TRBD1. V shed 5 bases and J 8 bases; nucleotides not matched to a gene: 8. The length of the CDR3 is 14 residues. Germline V gene sequence: CDR1 SGHAT, CDR2 FQNNGV. For the CDR3, the DNA is TGTGCCAGCAGCCCAACAGGGGCCGGGGAAAAACTGTTTTTT. Amino acid sequence: CASSPTGAGEKLFF. Full variable domain (remainder filled in from reference TRBV11-2 and TRBJ1-4): EAGVAQSPRYKIIEKRQSVAFWCNPISGHATLYWYQQILGQGPKLLIQFQNNGVVDDSQLPKDRFSAERLKGVDSTLKIQPAKLEDSAVYLCASSPTGAGEKLFFGSGTQLSVL.

The chain couples TRBV27 to TRBJ2-3, with D perhaps matching TRBD1 (6 bases). The germline V gene has CDR1 MNHEY and CDR2 SMNVEV (reference sequence). The V end lost 5 bases, the J end lost 10 bases, and 22 bases lay between the germline ends. This CDR3 has 15 residues. CDR3 protein: CASSPGQTILESQYF. The CDR3 DNA reads as TGTGCCAGCAGTCCCGGACAGACAATTCTTGAATCGCAGTATTTT.

The chain carries TRBV3-1 (or the pseudogene TRBV3-2) and TRBJ1-2; tentatively, D is TRBD1 (6 bases). V lost 1 base, J lost 6 bases, and 12 bases lay in between. The CDR3 has 14 amino acids. Per germline, CDR1 LGHDT and CDR2 YNNKEL (reference sequence). The CDR3 loop reads CASSQGGQGNGYTF. The CDR3 DNA is TGTGCCAGCAGCCAAGGAGGGCAGGGGAATGGCTACACCTTC.

The chain recombines TRBV7-9 with TRBJ2-7, with 11 bases that match TRBD2. Germline lookup yields CDR1 SEHNR and CDR2 FQNEAQ (reference sequence). V lost 4 bases to trimming and J lost 0 bases; unmatched junction nucleotides: 5. The CDR3 totals 16 residues. The CDR3 loop is CASSSHTSGSSYEQYF. CDR3 bases: TGTGCCAGCAGCTCCCATACTAGCGGGAGCTCCTACGAGCAGTACTTC. The whole variable domain, filled in from reference TRBV7-9 and TRBJ2-7, reads DTGVSQNPRHKITKRGQNVTFRCDPISEHNRLYWYRQTLGQGPEFLTYFQNEAQLEKSRLLSDRFSAERPKGSFSTLEIQRTEQGDSAMYLCASSSHTSGSSYEQYFGPGTRLTVT.

This clone was detected a few times. This chain joins TRBV7-9 and TRBJ1-1; D is undetermined. The CDR3 loop spans 15 amino acids. V shed 5 bases and J shed 0 bases, with 13 bases lying between them. Germline loops: CDR1 SEHNR, CDR2 FQNEAQ (reference sequence). CDR3 region: CASSALSTVNTEAFF. As DNA, the CDR3 is TGTGCCAGCAGCGCTTTATCTACTGTGAACACTGAAGCTTTCTTT.

The chain couples TRBV4-1 to TRBJ2-4; 8 bases agree with TRBD1. Germline-derived CDR1 and CDR2 are MGHRA and YSYEKL. The CDR3 consists of 18 residues. V shed 2 bases, J shed 0 bases, and the junction held 9 bases outside the gene matches. The CDR3 reads CASSQPEGRGLAKNIQYF. DNA of the CDR3: TGCGCCAGCAGCCAACCAGAAGGCAGGGGGCTAGCCAAAAACATTCAGTACTTC.

The chain is built from TRBV30 and TRBJ1-1; the D is unclear. Germline CDR1 GTSNPN, CDR2 SVGIG (reference sequence). The CDR3 has 12 amino acids. The V gene lost 0 bases and the J gene lost 6 bases, with 8 bases spanning the gap. CDR3 residues: CAWSVPGPEAFF. The CDR3 DNA reads TGTGCCTGGAGTGTACCAGGCCCTGAAGCTTTCTTT.

This rearrangement joins TRBV10-3 to TRBJ1-1, with unresolved D. CDR3 length equals 16 residues. The ends were cut back, 0 bases at V and 1 base at J, with 12 bases in the middle. Germline lookup yields CDR1 ENHRY and CDR2 SYGVKD. The CDR3 DNA is TGTGCCATCAGTGAGTCCACTACGAGGAAGAACACTGAAGCTTTCTTT. Its translation: CAISESTTRKNTEAFF.

The rearrangement links TRBV10-1 to TRBJ1-1; D gene ambiguous. This CDR3 has 11 amino acids. The ends were cut back, 6 bases at V and 10 bases at J, with 12 bases in the middle. The germline V gene encodes CDR1 WNHNN and CDR2 SYGVQD (reference sequence). The CDR3 region is CASRPVEVAFF. CDR3 bases: TGCGCCAGCAGGCCGGTGGAGGTAGCTTTCTTT.

CDR3 region: CASSLTSGGLYEQYF. Here the CDR3 DNA reads TGTGCCAGCAGCCTTACTAGCGGGGGACTCTACGAGCAGTACTTC. This chain joins TRBV7-2 and TRBJ2-7; 11 bases agree with TRBD2. J gave up 3 bases and V 5 bases, and 6 bases lay outside the gene matches. This CDR3 comprises 15 residues. CDR1 SGHTA and CDR2 FQGNSA come from the germline V gene.

This chain links TRBV2 with TRBJ1-2, with D perhaps TRBD1 (6 bases). Germline V gives CDR1 SNHLY, CDR2 FYNNEI. CDR3 size: 14 residues. V was pared by 8 bases and J by 8 bases, with 21 bases between. The CDR3: CASLRTATYAGYTF. CDR3 nucleotide sequence: TGTGCCAGCCTCCGGACAGCCACCTATGCAGGCTACACCTTC.

This chain uses TRBV27 with TRBJ1-1; D might be TRBD1 (6 bases). CDR1 is MNHEY and CDR2 is SMNVEV in the germline V gene (reference sequence). This CDR3 has 15 amino acids. V gave up 5 bases and J gave up 0 bases, with 13 bases separating them. The CDR3 is CASSLHGQLNTEAFF. In DNA, the CDR3 is TGTGCCAGCAGTCTCCACGGACAGTTGAACACTGAAGCTTTCTTT.

The V and J genes are TRBV5-4 and TRBJ1-1, with D maybe TRBD1 (6 bases). The germline CDR1 and CDR2 sequences are SGHNT and YYREEE (reference sequence). Trimming cost V 2 bases and J 5 bases, with 13 bases left between them. CDR3 length: 14 amino acids. The CDR3, as DNA: TGTGCCAGCAGCTTCAGGGGTGAGGGGACTGAAGCTTTCTTT. It is translated as CASSFRGEGTEAFF.

The chain combines TRBV6-5 with TRBJ2-7, with 7 bases lining up with TRBD2. The junction had 9 bases not matched to a gene; V was cut back by 10 bases and J by 3 bases. Per the germline V gene, CDR1 is MNHEY and CDR2 is SVGAGI. The CDR3 is made up of 13 amino acids. The chain's CDR3 is CATFGGGDYEQYF. The CDR3, as DNA: TGTGCCACCTTCGGGGGAGGGGACTACGAGCAGTACTTC.

The rearrangement links TRBV6-5 to TRBJ2-2; D gene unclear. The V and J ends lost 6 bases and 5 bases respectively, with 10 bases between them. From germline, CDR1 is MNHEY and CDR2 SVGAGI. The CDR3 contains 13 residues. The DNA for the CDR3 is TGTGCCAGCAGAGCCCCGGTAACCGGGGAGCTGTTTTTT. This codes for CASRAPVTGELFF.

The chain is built from TRBV5-1 and TRBJ1-2; no clear D gene. The CDR3 loop spans 15 amino acids. The V gene lost 5 bases and the J gene lost 0 bases, with 14 bases spanning the gap. Germline assignment: CDR1 SGHRS and CDR2 YFSETQ. DNA of the CDR3: TGCGCCAGCAGGCTTCAGGTCGGTTCTAACTATGGCTACACCTTC. This translates into CASRLQVGSNYGYTF.

The CDR3 loop reads CASREADSQPQHF. The CDR3 nucleotides are TGTGCCAGCCGCGAGGCAGACAGTCAGCCCCAGCATTTT. The V call is TRBV2, the J call TRBJ1-5; the D gene is possibly TRBD1 (5 bases). The CDR3 is 13 amino acids. Germline lookup yields CDR1 SNHLY and CDR2 FYNNEI. V was cut by 8 bases and J by 6 bases, with 14 bases left in between.